This TCR beta chain was profiled in a study of blood T cell repertoires in COVID-19. Across the whole study: The study drew acute and convalescent COVID-19 samples from the United States, Italy and Spain.

The method was immunoSEQ multiplex PCR; TCRdb's version includes in-frame clones alone and lacks a portion of them. The sample holds 250,000 or so clones, 90% seen once. Germline CDR1 reads MGHRA; CDR2 reads YSYEKL. The CDR3 loop spans 18 amino acids. V shed 5 bases, J shed 4 bases, and the junction held 15 bases outside the gene matches. Participants spanned ages about 18 to 100 years and resided in 20 to 30 US areas. The specimen sequenced was PBMCs or T cells enriched from blood (not recorded which). The TCR sequence derives from a man aged 50 or older who had been exposed to COVID-19. This chain links TRBV4-1 with TRBJ2-1, with 9 bases aligning to TRBD2. Here the CDR3 reads CASSWTPWRGGGYNEQFF. For the CDR3, the DNA is TGCGCCAGCAGCTGGACCCCTTGGCGGGGGGGCGGTTACAATGAGCAGTTCTTC.